The present TCR beta chain was sequenced within a study of T-cell reconstitution after alpha-beta-depleted transplantation in children (TCRdb year 2016). Background on the whole study: Using TCR repertoire profiling, the study followed T-cell immune reconstitution in a quantitative way in children after TCRalphabeta/CD19-depleted allogeneic hematopoietic cell transplantation.

The sample holds a few counts of this clonotype. Its specific antigen is unknown. No clone much larger than this one lies a single base away; base qualities are absent. The library was made by PCR. TCRdb records Illumina HiSeq 2500 as the sequencer. TCR libraries were prepared with molecular barcoding, using unique molecular identifiers to normalize TCRbeta repertoire quantification. TCRdb passed the public sequencing reads through fastp at Q25 and MiXCR, retaining productive beta sequences. Every CDR3 protein is listed once, alongside the most common genes and DNA of its rows. The sample table holds roughly 300,000 distinct CDR3 sequences, of which 10% were seen once. More than 2% of the sample lies in the top ten. The V and J ends are trimmed by 4 bases and 7 bases, leaving 17 bases between them. Via the germline V gene (reference sequence), CDR1 is LNHDA and CDR2 SQIVND. From cysteine to phenylalanine, the CDR3 is 15 amino acids long. The retained sequence is limited to the CDR3, 45 bases, with the frame set at the first base.

The material sequenced was PBMCs from the stem cell graft donor, taken from the stem cell graft. The receptor chain draws on TRBV19 and TRBJ2-4; TRBD1 is a possible D gene, resting on 6 matching bases. The TCR originated in a human donor who donated a stem cell graft to a child with acute lymphoblastic leukemia. The CDR3 loop reads CASSSPGQVSNIQYF. The DNA reads TGTGCCAGTAGTAGCCCGGGACAAGTTTCCAACATTCAGTACTTC.